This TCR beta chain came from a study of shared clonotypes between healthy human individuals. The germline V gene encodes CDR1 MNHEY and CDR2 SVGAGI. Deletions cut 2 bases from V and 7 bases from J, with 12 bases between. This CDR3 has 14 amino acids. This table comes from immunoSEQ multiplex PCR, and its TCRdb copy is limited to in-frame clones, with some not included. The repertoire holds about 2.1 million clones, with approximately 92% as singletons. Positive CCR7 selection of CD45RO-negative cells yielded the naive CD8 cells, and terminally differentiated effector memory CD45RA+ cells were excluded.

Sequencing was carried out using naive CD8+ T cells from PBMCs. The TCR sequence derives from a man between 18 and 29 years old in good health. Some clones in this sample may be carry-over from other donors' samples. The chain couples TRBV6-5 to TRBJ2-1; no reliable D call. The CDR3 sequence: CASSYLYTGNEQFF. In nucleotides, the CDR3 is TGTGCCAGCAGTTACCTGTATACCGGGAATGAGCAGTTCTTC.